This record looks at one T cell receptor (beta chain) sequence and its context. With 3 bases clipped from V and 1 base from J, the junction kept 5 bases outside the gene matches. The CDR3 length is 16 residues. Germline V gives CDR1 LNHDA, CDR2 SQIVND (reference sequence). Seattle researchers signed up patients amid active infection and tracked them longitudinally. The data belong to a study of blood T cell repertoires in COVID-19. Study-wide context: The origin of the acute and convalescent COVID-19 samples was the United States, Italy and Spain. T cells, B-cell-depleted T cells, or PBMCs supplied cDNA or gDNA.

Using immunoSEQ multiplex PCR, the repertoire was profiled, and TCRdb retains in-frame clones only, with some absent. The sample consists of tens of thousands of clones, 80% to 90% of them appearing once. The TCR sequence derives from a man older than 75 with COVID-19, enrolled during active disease. The sample consisted of peripheral blood. The chain uses TRBV19 and TRBJ2-3, with 9 bases fitting TRBD2. The CDR3 nucleotides are TGTGCCAGTAGTATTAACCTAGCGGGGCGCACAGATACGCAGTATTTT. Translating it yields CASSINLAGRTDTQYF.